The 8 T cell receptor beta chains below all came from one sample that was sequenced in a study of Graves' ophthalmopathy and Graves' hyperthyroidism. The sequenced template was RNA, covering the TCR beta CDR3 region. In the first round, RT-PCR was carried out with HTBI primers, and a multiplex PCR formed the second round. TCRdb redid the calling of the multiplex PCR reads with MiXCR, one entry per CDR3 protein. The sample carries under 800,000 distinct CDR3 sequences, 20% to 25% recorded once. The sample was peripheral blood. The origin of the receptors is a young woman with stable Graves' hyperthyroidism. Some clones in this sample may be carry-over from other donors' samples.

This clonotype occurred a few times. The V gene is TRBV13, the J gene TRBJ2-1; 7 nucleotides agree with TRBD2. The V segment lost 1 base and the J segment 5 bases; nucleotides outside the gene matches: 5. Germline CDR1 PRHDT, CDR2 FYEKMQ (reference sequence). The length of the CDR3 is 15 residues. CDR3 amino acids: CASSLAGEGNNEQFF. The CDR3 coding sequence is TGTGCCAGCAGCTTAGCTGGGGAGGGTAACAATGAGCAGTTCTTC.

This clonotype was seen ten or more times. The gene calls are TRBV12-3 or TRBV12-4 and TRBJ1-5, with TRBD1 as a possible D gene (6 bases). This CDR3 is built from 15 residues. The V end was cut by 2 bases, the J end by 4 bases, with 12 bases between. The CDR3 DNA follows: TGTGCCAGCAGTTTATCGGGGGGCAAAAATCAGCCCCAGCATTTT. It yields the protein CASSLSGGKNQPQHF.

This clonotype was seen at least ten times. A read error may be the cause here, since a much bigger clone is one base away. The rearrangement links TRBV6-1 to TRBJ2-7, with a tentative D call TRBD2 (5 bases). V was cut by 6 bases and J by 4 bases, with 7 bases left in between. The CDR3 has 11 amino acids. In germline, CDR1 is MNHNS, CDR2 SASEGT. For the CDR3, the DNA is TGTGCCAGCAGATGGGAGTACGAGCAGTACTTC. Amino acid sequence: CASRWEYEQYF.

The J gene is TRBJ2-5, the V gene TRBV20-1, with 13 positions matching TRBD2. The germline V gene encodes CDR1 DFQATT and CDR2 SNEGSKA (reference sequence). The CDR3 sequence is 18 residues long. With 1 base clipped from V and 2 bases from J, the junction kept 10 bases outside the gene matches. The CDR3 reads CSARATSGRAFGQETQYF. The CDR3 DNA sequence: TGCAGTGCTAGAGCTACTAGCGGGAGGGCCTTCGGGCAAGAGACCCAGTACTTC.

This chain uses TRBV2 with TRBJ1-1, with D possibly being TRBD1 (5 bases). The V end lost 6 bases, the J end lost 8 bases, and 13 bases lay between the germline ends. The CDR3 is made up of 12 amino acids. Germline V gives CDR1 SNHLY, CDR2 FYNNEI. Written as DNA, the CDR3 is TGTGCCAGCAGACTGGGGCCAGGAGAAGCTTTCTTT. Protein sequence: CASRLGPGEAFF.

This clonotype has a count of ten or more. The chain is built from TRBV20-1 and TRBJ1-3; no reliable D call. The CDR3 length is 15 residues. Germline CDR1 reads DFQATT; CDR2 reads SNEGSKA (reference sequence). The germline V and J ends were trimmed by 5 bases and 0 bases, with 14 bases remaining between them. The CDR3 region has the DNA TGCAGTGCTCCCGAGATAGGGAGCTCTGGAAACACCATATATTTT. Translating it yields CSAPEIGSSGNTIYF.

The V gene is TRBV18, the J gene TRBJ1-2, with 9 bases that match TRBD1. V lost 5 bases and J lost 4; bases outside the gene matches: 5. The CDR3 covers 14 residues. Germline V gene sequence: CDR1 KGHSH, CDR2 LQKENI. The CDR3 protein is CASSIQGAGYGYTF. The CDR3, as DNA: TGTGCCAGCTCAATACAGGGGGCAGGCTATGGCTACACCTTC.

This clonotype was observed many times. The chain has TRBV2 and TRBJ1-5; D gene ambiguous. V was shortened by 2 bases and J by 0 bases, with 8 bases between the two germline ends. The CDR3 is made up of 15 amino acids. Germline lookup yields CDR1 SNHLY and CDR2 FYNNEI. The CDR3 nucleotides read TGTGCCAGCAGTGAAAGACCATCTAGCAATCAGCCCCAGCATTTT. Translating it yields CASSERPSSNQPQHF.